The T cell receptor beta chain under discussion was sequenced for a study of shared clonotypes between healthy human individuals. In the study overall: CD8 memory received one plate per donor, CD8 naive two, CD4 memory three and CD4 naive three. Overall study findings and caveats: An anticipated effect of sequencing depth on clonotype sharing among donors was recognized. Even with large depth, rarefaction showed that sorted-subset sequencing was incomplete.

In the case of this clone: What it binds is not known.

Per the original data handling: Junction-only immunoSEQ sequences carried no quality scores, so filtering differed. Using immunoSEQ multiplex PCR, the repertoire was profiled, and TCRdb retains in-frame clones only, with some absent. V and J calls and clone size are as listed in that table; D and trimming were resolved from the DNA. The data show roughly 700,000 clones, over 65% seen once. The CDR3 is 15 amino acids. V shed 7 bases, J shed 7 bases, and the junction held 9 bases outside the gene matches. From germline, CDR1 is MNHNS and CDR2 SASEGT. The J gene is TRBJ1-5, the V gene TRBV6-1; TRBD1 aligns across 11 bases. Sequences were obtained from memory CD4+ T cells sorted from blood. Noted subset: CD45RA-negative fraction. This sequence originates from a woman aged 30 to 39 in good health. CDR3 DNA sequence: TGTGCCAGCATTGGGACAGGGGGTTCGGAACAGCCCCAGCATTTT. Its translation: CASIGTGGSEQPQHF.